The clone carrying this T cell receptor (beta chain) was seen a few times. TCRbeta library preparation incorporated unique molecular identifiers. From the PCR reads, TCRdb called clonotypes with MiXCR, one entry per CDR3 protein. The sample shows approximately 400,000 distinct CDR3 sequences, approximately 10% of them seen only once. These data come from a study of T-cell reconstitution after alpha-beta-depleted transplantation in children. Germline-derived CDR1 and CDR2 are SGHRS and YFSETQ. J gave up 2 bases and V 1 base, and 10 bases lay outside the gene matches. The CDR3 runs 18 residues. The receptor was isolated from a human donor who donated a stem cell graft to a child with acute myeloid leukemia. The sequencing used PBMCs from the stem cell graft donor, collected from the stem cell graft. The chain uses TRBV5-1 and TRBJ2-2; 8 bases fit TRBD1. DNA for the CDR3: TGCGCCAGCAGCTTGAAGTTTACGGCAGGGGGCAACACCGGGGAGCTGTTTTTT. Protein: CASSLKFTAGGNTGELFF.